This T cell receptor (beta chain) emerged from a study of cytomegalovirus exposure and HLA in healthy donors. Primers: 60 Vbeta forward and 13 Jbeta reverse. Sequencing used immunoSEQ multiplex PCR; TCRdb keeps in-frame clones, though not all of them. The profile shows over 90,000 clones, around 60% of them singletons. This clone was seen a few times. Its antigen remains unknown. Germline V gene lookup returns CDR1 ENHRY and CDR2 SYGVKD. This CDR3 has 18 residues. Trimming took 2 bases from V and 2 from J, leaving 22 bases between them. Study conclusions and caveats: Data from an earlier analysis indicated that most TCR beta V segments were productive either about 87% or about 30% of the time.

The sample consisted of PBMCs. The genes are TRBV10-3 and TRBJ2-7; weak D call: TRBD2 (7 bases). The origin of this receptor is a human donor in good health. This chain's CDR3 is CAISEIGGGGVSTYEQYF. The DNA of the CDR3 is TGTGCCATCAGTGAGATTGGGGGCGGGGGAGTTAGTACCTACGAGCAGTACTTC.